These T cell receptor beta chains were read from a single sample in a study of blood T cell repertoires in COVID-19. Libraries were prepared by immunoSEQ multiplex PCR; TCRdb keeps only in-frame clonotypes and omits some of them. The sample has approximately 210,000 clones, about 87% seen once; the top ten hold more than 1.5%. The sequenced sample consisted of peripheral blood. All receptors derive from an older man with acute or convalescent COVID-19. CDR3s include the opening cysteine and the closing phenylalanine or tryptophan. Each record gives: V gene, D gene, J gene, CDR3 protein. The D gene is left open where the match is weak.

v_gene: TRBV2; d_gene: TRBD2; j_gene: TRBJ2-7; CDR3aa: CASSVSSGWGWEQYF
v_gene: TRBV19; d_gene: TRBD2; j_gene: TRBJ2-1; CDR3aa: CASRDSSGRGGVNEQFF
v_gene: TRBV5-1; d_gene: TRBD2; j_gene: TRBJ2-5; CDR3aa: CASRRIAGEETQYF
v_gene: TRBV6-5; d_gene: .; j_gene: TRBJ1-6; CDR3aa: CASSQDSFNSPLHF
v_gene: TRBV27; d_gene: TRBD1; j_gene: TRBJ2-1; CDR3aa: CASSLNTGAHEQFF
v_gene: TRBV30; d_gene: TRBD1; j_gene: TRBJ1-4; CDR3aa: CAWSRTGPNEKLFF
v_gene: TRBV5-6; d_gene: .; j_gene: TRBJ1-2; CDR3aa: CASRREIRQVVGYGYTF
v_gene: TRBV6-5; d_gene: TRBD1; j_gene: TRBJ1-1; CDR3aa: CASSYGQGSGNTEAFF
v_gene: TRBV9; d_gene: TRBD1; j_gene: TRBJ1-1; CDR3aa: CASSLRTGLNTEAFF
v_gene: TRBV15; d_gene: .; j_gene: TRBJ1-5; CDR3aa: CATSEGNQPQHF
v_gene: TRBV6-1; d_gene: .; j_gene: TRBJ1-2; CDR3aa: CASSEALLGVYGYTF
v_gene: TRBV7-8; d_gene: .; j_gene: TRBJ1-6; CDR3aa: CASSPHQYGSTYFSPLHF
v_gene: TRBV12-3/TRBV12-4; d_gene: .; j_gene: TRBJ1-1; CDR3aa: CASSLQANTEAFF
v_gene: TRBV9; d_gene: TRBD1; j_gene: TRBJ2-5; CDR3aa: CASSGTGEGTQYF
v_gene: TRBV10-3; d_gene: TRBD1; j_gene: TRBJ2-1; CDR3aa: CAISLGQGGNEQFF
v_gene: TRBV7-2; d_gene: TRBD1; j_gene: TRBJ1-6; CDR3aa: CASSLRDSPSPLHF
v_gene: TRBV7-3; d_gene: TRBD1; j_gene: TRBJ2-7; CDR3aa: CASSSTGTGAFEQYF
v_gene: TRBV19; d_gene: .; j_gene: TRBJ2-4; CDR3aa: CATSGTFKNIQYF
v_gene: TRBV5-4; d_gene: TRBD2; j_gene: TRBJ2-3; CDR3aa: CASRLGLAGRSTDTQYF
v_gene: TRBV18; d_gene: .; j_gene: TRBJ1-2; CDR3aa: CASSPEAGGYGYTF
v_gene: TRBV2; d_gene: TRBD1; j_gene: TRBJ1-2; CDR3aa: CASSGTGGTRGYTF
v_gene: TRBV5-1; d_gene: TRBD2; j_gene: TRBJ2-1; CDR3aa: CASSSGTSGREQFF
v_gene: TRBV7-2; d_gene: .; j_gene: TRBJ2-7; CDR3aa: CASSSPGISYEQYF
v_gene: TRBV5-5; d_gene: TRBD2; j_gene: TRBJ2-5; CDR3aa: CASSFSSGIQETQYF
v_gene: TRBV15; d_gene: TRBD1; j_gene: TRBJ1-2; CDR3aa: CATSSLGTGKGYGYTF
v_gene: TRBV21-1; d_gene: .; j_gene: TRBJ1-2; CDR3aa: CASSIPGRGGVANDPNYGYTF
v_gene: TRBV11-2; d_gene: .; j_gene: TRBJ2-3; CDR3aa: CASSPLGAGYFTDTQYF
v_gene: TRBV11-2; d_gene: .; j_gene: TRBJ2-7; CDR3aa: CASSFEGYEQYF
v_gene: TRBV7-6; d_gene: .; j_gene: TRBJ2-7; CDR3aa: CASSLIGHEQYF
v_gene: TRBV6-6; d_gene: .; j_gene: TRBJ1-5; CDR3aa: CASSYGRDNQPQHF
v_gene: TRBV7-9; d_gene: .; j_gene: TRBJ1-4; CDR3aa: CASSSQAGLGEKLFF
v_gene: TRBV25-1; d_gene: .; j_gene: TRBJ2-1; CDR3aa: CASSDYDEQFF
v_gene: TRBV9; d_gene: .; j_gene: TRBJ1-1; CDR3aa: CASSVVPSTEAFF
v_gene: TRBV3-1/TRBV3-2; d_gene: .; j_gene: TRBJ1-4; CDR3aa: CASSQDGPPAELFF
v_gene: TRBV15; d_gene: TRBD1; j_gene: TRBJ2-2; CDR3aa: CATSIRQGSGELFF
v_gene: TRBV19; d_gene: TRBD1; j_gene: TRBJ1-3; CDR3aa: CASRTGSSGNTIYF
v_gene: TRBV7-8; d_gene: .; j_gene: TRBJ1-2; CDR3aa: CASSLDRFGYGYTF
v_gene: TRBV7-2; d_gene: TRBD1; j_gene: TRBJ2-7; CDR3aa: CASSLEGTAPLSF
v_gene: TRBV2; d_gene: .; j_gene: TRBJ2-5; CDR3aa: CASTTIGRRQETQYF
v_gene: TRBV6-6; d_gene: TRBD2; j_gene: TRBJ2-7; CDR3aa: CASTPRGGESYEQYF